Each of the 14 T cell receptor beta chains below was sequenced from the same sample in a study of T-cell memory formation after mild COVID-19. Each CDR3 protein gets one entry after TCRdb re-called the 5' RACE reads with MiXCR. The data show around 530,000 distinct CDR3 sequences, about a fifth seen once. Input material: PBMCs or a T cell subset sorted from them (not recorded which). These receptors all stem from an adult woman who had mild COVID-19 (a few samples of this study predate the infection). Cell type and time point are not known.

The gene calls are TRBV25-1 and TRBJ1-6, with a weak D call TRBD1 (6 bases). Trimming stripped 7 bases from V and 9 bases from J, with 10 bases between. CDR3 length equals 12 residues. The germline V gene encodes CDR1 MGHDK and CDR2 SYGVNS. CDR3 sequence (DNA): TGTGCCAGCAAGGGGGGCGGTTCACCCCTCCACTTT. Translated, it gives CASKGGGSPLHF.

The CDR3 DNA reads as TGTGCCAGCAGCTTGGCCTATATATCTCCGGTCACTGAAGCTTTCTTT. This sequence encodes CASSLAYISPVTEAFF. The rearrangement uses TRBV5-6 and TRBJ1-1; D gene unclear. Deletions cut 0 bases from V and 4 bases from J, with 16 bases between. The CDR3 spans 16 residues. CDR1 is SGHDT, CDR2 YYEEEE, per germline.

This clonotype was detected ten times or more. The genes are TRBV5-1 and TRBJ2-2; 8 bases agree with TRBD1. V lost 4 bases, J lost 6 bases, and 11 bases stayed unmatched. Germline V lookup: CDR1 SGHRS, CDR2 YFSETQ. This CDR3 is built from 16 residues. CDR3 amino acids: CASSPWVDRGAGELFF. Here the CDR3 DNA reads TGCGCCAGCAGCCCCTGGGTCGACAGGGGCGCCGGGGAGCTGTTTTTT.

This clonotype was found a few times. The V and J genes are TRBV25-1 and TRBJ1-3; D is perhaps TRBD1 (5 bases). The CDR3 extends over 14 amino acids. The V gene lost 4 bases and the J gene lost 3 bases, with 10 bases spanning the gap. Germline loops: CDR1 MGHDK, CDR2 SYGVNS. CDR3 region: CASSARGHGNTIYF. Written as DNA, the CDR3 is TGTGCCAGCAGTGCAAGGGGCCATGGAAACACCATATATTTT. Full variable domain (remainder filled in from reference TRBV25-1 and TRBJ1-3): EADIYQTPRYLVIGTGKKITLECSQTMGHDKMYWYQQDPGMELHLIHYSYGVNSTEKGDLSSESTVSRIRTEHFPLTLESARPSHTSQYLCASSARGHGNTIYFGEGSWLTVV.

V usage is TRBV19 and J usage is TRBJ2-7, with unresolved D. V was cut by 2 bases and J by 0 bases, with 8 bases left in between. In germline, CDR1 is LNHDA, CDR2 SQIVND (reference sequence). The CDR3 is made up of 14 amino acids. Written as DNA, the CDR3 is TGTGCCAGTAGTATAACAGAAAGCTCCTACGAGCAGTACTTC. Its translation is CASSITESSYEQYF.

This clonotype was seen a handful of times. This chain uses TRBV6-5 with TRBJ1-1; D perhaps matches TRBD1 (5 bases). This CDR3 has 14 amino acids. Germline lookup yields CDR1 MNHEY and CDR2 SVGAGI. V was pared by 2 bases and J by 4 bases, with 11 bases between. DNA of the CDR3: TGTGCCAGCAGTTACGGCAGGGAGACCACTGAAGCTTTCTTT. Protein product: CASSYGRETTEAFF.

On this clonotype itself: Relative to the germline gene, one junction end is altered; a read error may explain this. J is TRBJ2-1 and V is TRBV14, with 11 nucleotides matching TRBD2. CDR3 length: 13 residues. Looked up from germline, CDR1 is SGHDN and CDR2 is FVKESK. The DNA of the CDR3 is TGTGCCAGCAGCCAAGATCTCCCTAGCGGGAGGTCGTTC. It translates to CASSQDLPSGRSF.

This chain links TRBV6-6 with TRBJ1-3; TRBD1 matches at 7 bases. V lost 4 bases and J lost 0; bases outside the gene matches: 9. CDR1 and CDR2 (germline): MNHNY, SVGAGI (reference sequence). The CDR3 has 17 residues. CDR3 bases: TGTGCCAGCAGTTCTCCTGACAGGGTTGTCTCTGGAAACACCATATATTTT. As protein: CASSSPDRVVSGNTIYF.

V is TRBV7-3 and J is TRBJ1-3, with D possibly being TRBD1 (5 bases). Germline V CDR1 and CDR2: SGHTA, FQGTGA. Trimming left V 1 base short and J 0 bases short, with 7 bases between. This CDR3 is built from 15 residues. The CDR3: CASSLKGTSGNTIYF. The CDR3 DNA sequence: TGTGCCAGCAGCTTAAAGGGGACCTCTGGAAACACCATATATTTT.

The CDR3 sequence is CASSYPGRFRETQYF. The CDR3 DNA follows: TGTGCCAGCAGCTACCCAGGGAGGTTCAGAGAGACCCAGTACTTC. The V call is TRBV5-6, the J call TRBJ2-5; D is possibly TRBD2 (6 bases). The CDR3 extends over 15 amino acids. Trimming left V 3 bases short and J 4 bases short, with 16 bases between. Germline values: CDR1 SGHDT, CDR2 YYEEEE. Full variable domain (remainder filled in from reference TRBV5-6 and TRBJ2-5): DAGVTQSPTHLIKTRGQQVTLRCSPKSGHDTVSWYQQALGQGPQFIFQYYEEEERQRGNFPDRFSGHQFPNYSSELNVNALLLGDSALYLCASSYPGRFRETQYFGPGTRLLVL.

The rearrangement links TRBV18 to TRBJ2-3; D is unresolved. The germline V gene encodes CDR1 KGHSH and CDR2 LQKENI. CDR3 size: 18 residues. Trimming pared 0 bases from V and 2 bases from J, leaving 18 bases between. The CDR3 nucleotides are TGTGCCAGCTCACCACCCCCGCTCGGGCCTAAGCTCACAGATACGCAGTATTTT. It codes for CASSPPPLGPKLTDTQYF. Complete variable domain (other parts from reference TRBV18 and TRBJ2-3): NAGVMQNPRHLVRRRGQEARLRCSPMKGHSHVYWYRQLPEEGLKFMVYLQKENIIDESGMPKERFSAEFPKEGPSILRIQQVVRGDSAAYFCASSPPPLGPKLTDTQYFGPGTRLTVL.

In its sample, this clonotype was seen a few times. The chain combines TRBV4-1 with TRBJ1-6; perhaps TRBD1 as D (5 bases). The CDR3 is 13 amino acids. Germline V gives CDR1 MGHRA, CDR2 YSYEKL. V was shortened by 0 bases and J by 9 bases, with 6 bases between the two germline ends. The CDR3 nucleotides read TGCGCCAGCAGCCAAGAGGGGGTTTCACCCCTCCACTTT. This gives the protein CASSQEGVSPLHF.

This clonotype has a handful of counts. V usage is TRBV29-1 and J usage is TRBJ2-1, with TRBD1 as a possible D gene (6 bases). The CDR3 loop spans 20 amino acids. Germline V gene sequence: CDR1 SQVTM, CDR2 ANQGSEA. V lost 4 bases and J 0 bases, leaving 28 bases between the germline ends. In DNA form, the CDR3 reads TGCAGCGTTGTTTGGAGGACAGAGGTTTCCCTTTCCCACTCCTACAATGAGCAGTTCTTC. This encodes CSVVWRTEVSLSHSYNEQFF.

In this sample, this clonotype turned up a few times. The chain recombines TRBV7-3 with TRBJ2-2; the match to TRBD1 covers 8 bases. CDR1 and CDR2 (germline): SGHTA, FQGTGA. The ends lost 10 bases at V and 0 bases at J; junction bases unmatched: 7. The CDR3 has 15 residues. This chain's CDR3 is CATAKGQANTGELFF. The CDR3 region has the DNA TGTGCCACCGCCAAGGGACAGGCGAACACCGGGGAGCTGTTTTTT.